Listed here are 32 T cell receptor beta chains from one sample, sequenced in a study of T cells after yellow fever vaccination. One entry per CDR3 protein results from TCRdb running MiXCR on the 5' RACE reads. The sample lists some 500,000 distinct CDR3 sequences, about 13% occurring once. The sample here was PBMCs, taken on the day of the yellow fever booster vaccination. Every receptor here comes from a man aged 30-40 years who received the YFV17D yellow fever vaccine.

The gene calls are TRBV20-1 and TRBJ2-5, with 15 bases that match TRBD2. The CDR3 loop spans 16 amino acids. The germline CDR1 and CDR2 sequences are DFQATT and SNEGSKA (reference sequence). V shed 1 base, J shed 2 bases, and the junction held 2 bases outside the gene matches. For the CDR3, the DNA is TGCAGTGCTAGAGGGACTAGCGGGAGGGTTCAAGAGACCCAGTACTTC. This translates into CSARGTSGRVQETQYF.

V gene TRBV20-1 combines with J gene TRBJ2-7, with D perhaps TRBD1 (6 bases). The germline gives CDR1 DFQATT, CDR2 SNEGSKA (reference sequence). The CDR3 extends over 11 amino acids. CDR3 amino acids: CSLRGSYEQYF. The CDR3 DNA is TGCAGCTTAAGGGGGTCCTACGAGCAGTACTTC.

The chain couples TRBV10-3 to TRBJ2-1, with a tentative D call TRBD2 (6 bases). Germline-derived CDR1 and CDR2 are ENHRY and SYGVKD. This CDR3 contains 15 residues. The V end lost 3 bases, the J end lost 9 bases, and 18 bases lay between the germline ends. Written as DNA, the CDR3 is TGTGCCATCAGTGATGGTGCGGGCGGGACGGGTGAGCAGTTCTTC. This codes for CAISDGAGGTGEQFF.

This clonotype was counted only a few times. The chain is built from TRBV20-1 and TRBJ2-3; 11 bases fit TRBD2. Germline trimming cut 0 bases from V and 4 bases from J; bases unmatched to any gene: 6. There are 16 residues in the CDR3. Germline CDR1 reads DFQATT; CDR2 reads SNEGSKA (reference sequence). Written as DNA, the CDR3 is TGCAGTGCTAGAGATAGCGGGAGGGCCGGCGCAGATACGCAGTATTTT. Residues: CSARDSGRAGADTQYF.

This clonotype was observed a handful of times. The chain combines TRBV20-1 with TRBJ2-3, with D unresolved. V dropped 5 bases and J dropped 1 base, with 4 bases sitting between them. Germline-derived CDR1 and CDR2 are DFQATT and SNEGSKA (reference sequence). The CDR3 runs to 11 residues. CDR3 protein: CSAVRTDTQYF. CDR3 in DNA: TGCAGTGCTGTCCGCACAGATACGCAGTATTTT.

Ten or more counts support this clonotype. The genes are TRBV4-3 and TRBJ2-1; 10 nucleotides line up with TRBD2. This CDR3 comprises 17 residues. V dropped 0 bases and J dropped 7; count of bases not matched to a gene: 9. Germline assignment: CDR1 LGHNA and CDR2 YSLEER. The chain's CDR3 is CASSQEWSGRAGNEQFF. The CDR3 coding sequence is TGCGCCAGCAGCCAAGAGTGGAGCGGGAGGGCCGGTAATGAGCAGTTCTTC.

CDR3 in amino acids: CASFIRANTGELFF. As DNA, the CDR3 is TGTGCCAGCTTCATCCGAGCGAACACCGGGGAGCTGTTTTTT. The rearrangement joins TRBV18 to TRBJ2-2; D uncertain. V was trimmed by 7 bases and J by 0 bases, leaving 9 bases between them. The CDR3 contains 14 residues. Germline CDR1 and CDR2: KGHSH and LQKENI.

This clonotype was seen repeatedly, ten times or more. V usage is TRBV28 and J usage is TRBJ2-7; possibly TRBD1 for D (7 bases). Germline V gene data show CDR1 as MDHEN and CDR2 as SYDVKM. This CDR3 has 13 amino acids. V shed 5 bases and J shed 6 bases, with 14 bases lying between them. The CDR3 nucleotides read TGTGCCAGCAGTACCCCCCAGGGGGGCGAGCAGTACTTC. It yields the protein CASSTPQGGEQYF.

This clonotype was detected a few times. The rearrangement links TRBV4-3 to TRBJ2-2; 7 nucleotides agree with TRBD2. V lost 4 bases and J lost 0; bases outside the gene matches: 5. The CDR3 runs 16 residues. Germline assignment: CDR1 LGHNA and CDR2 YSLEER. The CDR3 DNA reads TGCGCCAGCAGCCCCTCGGGACTACCGAACACCGGGGAGCTGTTTTTT. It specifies CASSPSGLPNTGELFF.

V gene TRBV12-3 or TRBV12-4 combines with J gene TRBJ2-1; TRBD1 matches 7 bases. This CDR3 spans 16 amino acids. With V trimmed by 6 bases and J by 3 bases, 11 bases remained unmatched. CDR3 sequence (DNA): TGTGCCAGCAGGCCATCGACAGGGAAGTTCTACAATGAGCAGTTCTTC. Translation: CASRPSTGKFYNEQFF.

The CDR3 here is CASSIARTDGYTF. The CDR3 nucleotides read TGTGCCAGTAGTATTGCCCGGACAGATGGCTACACCTTC. This chain links TRBV19 with TRBJ1-2; a weak D match, TRBD1 (6 bases). The CDR3 loop spans 13 amino acids. The V and J ends lost 3 bases and 6 bases respectively, with 11 bases between them. The germline V gene encodes CDR1 LNHDA and CDR2 SQIVND (reference sequence).

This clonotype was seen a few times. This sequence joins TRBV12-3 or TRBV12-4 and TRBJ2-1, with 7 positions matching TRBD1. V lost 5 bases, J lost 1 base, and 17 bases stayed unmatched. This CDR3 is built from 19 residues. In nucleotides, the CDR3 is TGTGCCAGCAGTACCGGGACGAGGGGGCCCCTTTTATCCTACAATGAGCAGTTCTTC. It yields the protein CASSTGTRGPLLSYNEQFF.

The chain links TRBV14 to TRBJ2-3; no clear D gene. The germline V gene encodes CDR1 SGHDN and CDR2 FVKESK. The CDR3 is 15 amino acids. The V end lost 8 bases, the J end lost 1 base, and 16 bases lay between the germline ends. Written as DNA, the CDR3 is TGTGCCAGCCAAAGTTGGACGGATGGCACAGATACGCAGTATTTT. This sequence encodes CASQSWTDGTDTQYF.

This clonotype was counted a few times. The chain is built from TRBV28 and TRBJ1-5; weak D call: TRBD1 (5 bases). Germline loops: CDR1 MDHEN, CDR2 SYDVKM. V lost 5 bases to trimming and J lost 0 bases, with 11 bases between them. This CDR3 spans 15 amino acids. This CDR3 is CASSLGTASNQPQHF. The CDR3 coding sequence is TGTGCCAGCAGTCTTGGGACGGCTAGCAATCAGCCCCAGCATTTT.

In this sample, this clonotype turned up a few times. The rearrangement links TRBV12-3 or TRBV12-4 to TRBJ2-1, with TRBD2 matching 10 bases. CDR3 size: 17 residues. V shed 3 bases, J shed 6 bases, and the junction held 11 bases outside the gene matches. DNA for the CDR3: TGTGCCAGCAGTTTCAGGGCTAGCGGGAGATCAGGCAATGAGCAGTTCTTC. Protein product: CASSFRASGRSGNEQFF.

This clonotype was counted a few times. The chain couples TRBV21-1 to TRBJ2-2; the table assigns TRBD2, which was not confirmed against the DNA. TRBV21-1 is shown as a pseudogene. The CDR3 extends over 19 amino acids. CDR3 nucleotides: TGTGCCAGCAGCAACGTGGTAGCGAGAGACCCCCCCTTAGCCGGGGAGCTGTTTTTT. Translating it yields CASSNVVARDPPLAGELFF.

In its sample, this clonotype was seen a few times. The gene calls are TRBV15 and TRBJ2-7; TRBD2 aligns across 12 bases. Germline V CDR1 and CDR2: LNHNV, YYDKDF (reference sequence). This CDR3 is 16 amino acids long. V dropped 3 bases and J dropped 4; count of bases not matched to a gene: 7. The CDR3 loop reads CATSSSTSGGSYEQYF. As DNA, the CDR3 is TGTGCCACCAGCAGTTCGACTAGCGGGGGCTCATACGAGCAGTACTTC.

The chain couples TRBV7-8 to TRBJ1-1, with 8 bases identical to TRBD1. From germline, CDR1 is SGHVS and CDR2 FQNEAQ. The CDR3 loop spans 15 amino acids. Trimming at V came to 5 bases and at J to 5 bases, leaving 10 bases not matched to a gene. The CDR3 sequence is CASSPSLGQATEAFF. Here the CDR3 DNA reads TGTGCCAGCAGCCCCTCCTTGGGACAGGCGACTGAAGCTTTCTTT.

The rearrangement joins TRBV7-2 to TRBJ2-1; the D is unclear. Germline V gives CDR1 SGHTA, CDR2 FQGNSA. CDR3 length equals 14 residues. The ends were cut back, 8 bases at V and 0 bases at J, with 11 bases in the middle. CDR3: CASSYIFSYNEQFF. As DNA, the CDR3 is TGTGCCAGCTCTTACATCTTCTCCTACAATGAGCAGTTCTTC.

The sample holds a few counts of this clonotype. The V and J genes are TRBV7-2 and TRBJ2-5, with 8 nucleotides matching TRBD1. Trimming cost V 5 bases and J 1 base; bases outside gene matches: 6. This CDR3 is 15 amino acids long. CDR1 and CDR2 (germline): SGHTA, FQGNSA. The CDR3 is CASSLGQGAQETQYF. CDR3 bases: TGTGCCAGCAGCCTCGGACAGGGAGCCCAAGAGACCCAGTACTTC.

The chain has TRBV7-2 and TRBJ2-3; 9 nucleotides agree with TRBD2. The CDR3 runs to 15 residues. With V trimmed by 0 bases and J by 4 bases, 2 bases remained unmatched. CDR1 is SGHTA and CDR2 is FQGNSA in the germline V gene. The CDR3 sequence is CASSLAAGGADTQYF. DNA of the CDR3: TGTGCCAGCAGCTTAGCCGCGGGAGGGGCAGATACGCAGTATTTT.

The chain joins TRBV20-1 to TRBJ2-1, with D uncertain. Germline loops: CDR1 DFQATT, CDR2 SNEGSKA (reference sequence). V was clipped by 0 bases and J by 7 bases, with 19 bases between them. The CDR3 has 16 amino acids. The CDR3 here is CSARDPGFLQENEQFF. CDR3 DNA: TGCAGTGCTAGAGATCCGGGCTTTCTCCAGGAGAATGAGCAGTTCTTC.

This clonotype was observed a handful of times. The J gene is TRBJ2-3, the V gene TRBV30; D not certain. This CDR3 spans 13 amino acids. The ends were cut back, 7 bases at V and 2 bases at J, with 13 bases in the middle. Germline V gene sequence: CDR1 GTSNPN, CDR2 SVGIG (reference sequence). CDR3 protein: CASAKGFTDTQYF. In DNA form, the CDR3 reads TGTGCCTCGGCAAAAGGTTTCACAGATACGCAGTATTTT.

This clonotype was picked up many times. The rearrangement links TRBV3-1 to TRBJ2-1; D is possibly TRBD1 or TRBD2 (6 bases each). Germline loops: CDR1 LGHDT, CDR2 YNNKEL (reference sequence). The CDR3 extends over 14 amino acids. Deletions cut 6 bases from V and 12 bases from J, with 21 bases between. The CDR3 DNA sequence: TGTGCCAGCAGATACGGGGGCGAGAGAGAGGCGCAGTTCTTC. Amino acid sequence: CASRYGGEREAQFF.

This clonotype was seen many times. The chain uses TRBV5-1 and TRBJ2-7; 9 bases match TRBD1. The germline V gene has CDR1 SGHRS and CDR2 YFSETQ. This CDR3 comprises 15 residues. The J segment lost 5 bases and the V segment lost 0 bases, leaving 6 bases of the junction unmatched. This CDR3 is CASSLEGQGNHEQYF. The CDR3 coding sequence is TGCGCCAGCAGCTTGGAGGGACAGGGAAATCACGAGCAGTACTTC.

The CDR3 DNA follows: TGTGCCAGCAGTTCCAGCCACGGCGGGAGTTACAATGAGCAGTTCTTC. It is translated as CASSSSHGGSYNEQFF. The chain is built from TRBV28 and TRBJ2-1, with 7 bases fitting TRBD2. CDR1 MDHEN and CDR2 SYDVKM come from the germline V gene. The CDR3 runs 16 residues. Losses at the gene ends were 4 bases for V and 4 bases for J; bases not matched to a gene: 10.

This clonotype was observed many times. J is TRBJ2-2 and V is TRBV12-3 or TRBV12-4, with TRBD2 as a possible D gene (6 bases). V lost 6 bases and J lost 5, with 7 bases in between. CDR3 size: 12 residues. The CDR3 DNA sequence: TGTGCCAGCAGCCGGGGGACCGGGGAGCTGTTTTTT. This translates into CASSRGTGELFF.

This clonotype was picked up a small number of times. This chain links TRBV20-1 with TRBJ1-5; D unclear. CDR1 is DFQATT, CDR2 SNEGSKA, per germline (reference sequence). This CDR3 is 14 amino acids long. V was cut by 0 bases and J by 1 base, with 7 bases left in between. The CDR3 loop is CSARDQRSNQPQHF. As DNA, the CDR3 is TGCAGTGCTAGAGACCAGAGGAGCAATCAGCCCCAGCATTTT.

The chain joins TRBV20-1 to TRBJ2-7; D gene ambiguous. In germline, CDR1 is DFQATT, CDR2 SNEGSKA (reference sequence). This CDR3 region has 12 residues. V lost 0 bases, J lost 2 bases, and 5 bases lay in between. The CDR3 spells CSAREVTYEQYF. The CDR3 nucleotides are TGCAGTGCTAGAGAAGTTACCTACGAGCAGTACTTC.

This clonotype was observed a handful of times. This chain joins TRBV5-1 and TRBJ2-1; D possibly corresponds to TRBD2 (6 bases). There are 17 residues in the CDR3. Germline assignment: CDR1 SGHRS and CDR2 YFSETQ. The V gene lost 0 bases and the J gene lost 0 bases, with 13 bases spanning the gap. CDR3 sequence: CASSLGDLLSSYNEQFF. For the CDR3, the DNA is TGCGCCAGCAGCTTGGGGGACTTACTGAGCTCCTACAATGAGCAGTTCTTC.

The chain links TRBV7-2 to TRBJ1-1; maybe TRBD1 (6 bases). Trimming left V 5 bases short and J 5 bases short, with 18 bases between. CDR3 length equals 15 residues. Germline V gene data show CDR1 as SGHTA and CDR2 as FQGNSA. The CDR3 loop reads CASSPLTGPRTEAFF. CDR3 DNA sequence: TGTGCCAGCAGCCCGCTCACAGGGCCTCGGACTGAAGCTTTCTTT.

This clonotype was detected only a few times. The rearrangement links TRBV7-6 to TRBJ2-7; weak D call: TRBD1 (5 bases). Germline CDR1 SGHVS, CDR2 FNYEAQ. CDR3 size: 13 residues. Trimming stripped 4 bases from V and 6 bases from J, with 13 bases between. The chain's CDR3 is CASSSDRASEQYF. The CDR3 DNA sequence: TGTGCCAGCAGCTCCGACAGAGCCTCCGAGCAGTACTTC.